The 7 T cell receptor beta chains below were found in one sample sequenced in a study of a mutant IDH1 vaccine in newly diagnosed glioma (dated by TCRdb to 2020 to 2022). These receptors' targets are unknown. The sample's time point label is to be understood as: week 47, end of study. Every vaccine dose consisted of 300 ug of a 20-mer mutant IDH1 peptide in Montanide, administered subcutaneously together with topical imiquimod. Libraries were prepared through the immunoSEQ multiplex PCR assay. TCRdb took this table from immuneACCESS and kept in-frame rearrangements with V and J called. Such tables lack part of the clones; where checked against another copy, unresolved V genes explain under half of the gap, and the rest is unexplained. The sample table shows some 49,000 clones, and 76% are seen once. The top ten constitute 4% to 5.5% of the sample. The sequenced sample was PBMCs, obtained from a glioma patient whose treatment included an IDH1 peptide vaccine. These receptors were obtained from a woman aged 40-49 years with glioma. Some clones in this sample may be carry-over from other donors' samples.

In this sample, this clone turned up once. J is TRBJ2-5 and V is TRBV19; the match to TRBD2 covers 13 bases. With V trimmed by 8 bases and J by 5 bases, 8 bases remained unmatched. The CDR3 extends over 15 amino acids. CDR1 and CDR2 (germline): LNHDA, SQIVND (reference sequence). The CDR3 sequence is CASCTSGGGWETQYF. DNA of the CDR3: TGTGCCAGTTGTACTAGCGGGGGGGGATGGGAGACCCAGTACTTC.

This clone was detected once. V and J are TRBV5-5 and TRBJ2-5; D unclear. This CDR3 contains 13 residues. With 4 bases removed from V and 5 bases from J, the gap between germline ends came to 12 bases. CDR1 and CDR2 (germline): SGHKS, YYEKEE (reference sequence). This CDR3 is CASSGWQVETQYF. The CDR3 bases are TGTGCCAGCAGCGGGTGGCAGGTCGAGACCCAGTACTTC.

The rearrangement uses TRBV4-1 and TRBJ2-3; 9 nucleotides match TRBD2. The length of the CDR3 is 16 residues. Trimming at V came to 0 bases and at J to 6 bases, leaving 7 bases not matched to a gene. The germline CDR1 and CDR2 sequences are MGHRA and YSYEKL. The CDR3 DNA is TGCGCCAGCAGCCAAGAGGGTAGCGGGGGACGTGATACGCAGTATTTT. Its protein product is CASSQEGSGGRDTQYF.

This clone appeared a few times. An end of the junction differs from the germline gene, which may be a read error. The CDR3 DNA reads as TGTGCTAGCAGCTTAGAGTCCGGGGCGGGCGGGGAGCTGTTTTTT. It codes for CASSLESGAGGELFF. J is TRBJ2-2 and V is TRBV7-7; the D gene could be TRBD1 or TRBD2 (5 bases each). This CDR3 has 15 residues. Per the germline V gene, CDR1 is SSHAT and CDR2 is FNYEAQ (reference sequence). The full variable domain, completed using reference TRBV7-7 and TRBJ2-2, is GAGVSQSPRYKVTKRGQDVTLRCDPISSHATLYWYQQALGQGPEFLTYFNYEAQPDKSGLPSDRFSAERPEGSISTLTIQRTEQRDSAMYRCASSLESGAGGELFFGEGSRLTVL.

The chain couples TRBV19 to TRBJ1-3; possibly TRBD1 for D (6 bases). This CDR3 is 16 amino acids long. Germline values: CDR1 LNHDA, CDR2 SQIVND (reference sequence). Trimming took off 6 bases at V and 2 bases at J, with 17 bases between the two ends. The CDR3 here is CASRPFDPGAGNTIYF. CDR3 coding DNA: TGTGCCAGTAGACCATTTGACCCAGGGGCTGGAAACACCATATATTTT.

This chain uses TRBV19 with TRBJ1-1; D remains unclear. The germline V gene encodes CDR1 LNHDA and CDR2 SQIVND (reference sequence). Between the trimmed V and J ends, which lost 7 bases and 0 bases, there was a span of 18 bases. This CDR3 contains 16 residues. The CDR3, as DNA: TGTGCCAGTAATTCTATCGGGAGGTCTATGAACACTGAAGCTTTCTTT. It codes for CASNSIGRSMNTEAFF.

The chain is built from TRBV5-1 and TRBJ1-5; D is undetermined. Trimming cost V 0 bases and J 2 bases, with 6 bases left between them. The CDR3 has 14 amino acids. Germline V gives CDR1 SGHRS, CDR2 YFSETQ. The CDR3, as DNA: TGCGCCAGCAGCTTGGGGGATGGCAATCAGCCCCAGCATTTT. It specifies CASSLGDGNQPQHF. The full variable domain, with the rest looked up from reference TRBV5-1 and TRBJ1-5, is KAGVTQTPRYLIKTRGQQVTLSCSPISGHRSVSWYQQTPGQGLQFLFEYFSETQRNKGNFPGRFSGRQFSNSRSEMNVSTLELGDSALYLCASSLGDGNQPQHFGDGTRLSIL.